Listed below are T cell receptor beta chains from one sample, sequenced in a study of T cells in Graves' hyperthyroidism and ophthalmopathy. TCRdb independently ran MiXCR on the multiplex PCR reads; one entry per CDR3 protein. The profile shows under 750,000 distinct CDR3 sequences, about 17% of them singletons. Sequencing was done on a sample of blood. The receptors originated from a woman in her fifties or sixties with Graves' hyperthyroidism that later progressed to Graves' ophthalmopathy. The CDR3 runs from the conserved cysteine through the conserved F or W. The D gene is left open where the match is weak. Rows give clone size only sometimes, using once, few, many, or a class for an expanded clone.

j_gene,v_gene,d_gene,abundance,CDR3aa,CDR3nt
TRBJ1-5,TRBV7-8,NA,NA,CASSLVHSSNQPQHF,TGTGCCAGCAGCTTAGTACATTCAAGCAATCAGCCCCAGCATTTT
TRBJ2-7,TRBV30,NA,many,CAWKARTYEQYF,TGTGCCTGGAAGGCGAGGACCTACGAGCAGTACTTC
TRBJ1-1,TRBV12-3/TRBV12-4,TRBD1,few,CASSSNDRVGAFF,TGTGCCAGCAGTTCAAACGACAGGGTGGGAGCTTTCTTT
TRBJ2-3,TRBV10-2,TRBD2,NA,CASSEFSGGADTQYF,TGCGCCAGCAGTGAGTTTAGCGGGGGAGCAGATACGCAGTATTTT
TRBJ1-2,TRBV10-3,NA,many,CAISERSVYGYTF,TGTGCCATCAGTGAGAGGAGTGTCTATGGCTACACCTTC
TRBJ2-3,TRBV5-4,TRBD1,few,CASSFPLRGQGTDTQYF,TGTGCCAGCAGCTTCCCCCTCAGGGGGCAGGGCACAGATACGCAGTATTTT
TRBJ1-4,TRBV10-1,NA,NA,CASSDGREVDEKLFF,TGCGCCAGCAGTGACGGTCGAGAGGTGGATGAAAAACTGTTTTTT
TRBJ1-1,TRBV11-3,NA,NA,CASSPDHTEAFF,TGTGCCAGCAGCCCGGACCACACTGAAGCTTTCTTT
TRBJ1-2,TRBV7-9,TRBD1,many,CASSFSTGANYGYTF,TGTGCCAGCAGCTTTTCGACAGGGGCAAACTATGGCTACACCTTC
TRBJ2-5,TRBV20-1,TRBD2,many,CSARAPGLAGGKETQYF,TGCAGTGCTAGGGCTCCGGGACTAGCGGGGGGGAAAGAGACCCAGTACTTC
TRBJ2-1,TRBV6-1,TRBD2,few,CASSTLAGGLDEQFF,TGTGCCAGCAGTACACTAGCGGGGGGTTTGGATGAGCAGTTCTTC
TRBJ1-5,TRBV11-2,TRBD1,many,CASSQGGPQHF,TGTGCCAGCAGTCAGGGGGGGCCCCAGCATTTT
TRBJ2-5,TRBV4-1,NA,NA,CASSQEFRDQETQYF,TGCGCCAGCAGCCAAGAATTCAGGGACCAAGAGACCCAGTACTTC
TRBJ1-5,TRBV7-2,TRBD1,few,CASSPRTGANQPQHF,TGTGCCAGCAGCCCCCGGACAGGGGCAAATCAGCCCCAGCATTTT
TRBJ1-2,TRBV6-1,NA,NA,CASSEGTLLTETNYGYTF,TGTGCCAGCAGTGAAGGGACTCTCTTGACAGAGACTAACTATGGCTACACCTTC
TRBJ2-2,TRBV5-1,TRBD1,many,CASSHGQVNTGELFF,TGCGCCAGCAGCCATGGACAGGTTAACACCGGGGAGCTGTTTTTT
TRBJ2-7,TRBV9,NA,many,CASSVEGLGSYEQYF,TGTGCCAGCAGCGTAGAGGGATTAGGGTCCTACGAGCAGTACTTC
TRBJ2-7,TRBV7-8,TRBD1,many,CASSLGTGTGRYEQYF,TGTGCCAGCAGCTTAGGAACCGGGACAGGGCGGTACGAGCAGTACTTC
TRBJ1-2,TRBV5-1,TRBD1,many,CASSPDRGLPNYGYTF,TGCGCCAGCAGCCCTGACAGGGGCCTTCCTAACTATGGCTACACCTTC
TRBJ1-5,TRBV30,NA,many,CAWSPPGYSNQPQHF,TGTGCCTGGAGTCCCCCAGGGTATAGCAATCAGCCCCAGCATTTT
TRBJ1-2,TRBV15,TRBD1,NA,CATRPTGGAANYGYTF,TGTGCCACCAGGCCGACAGGGGGCGCGGCGAACTATGGCTACACCTTC
TRBJ1-2,TRBV12-3/TRBV12-4,NA,NA,CASSRGAANYGYTF,TGTGCCAGCTCCCGAGGAGCCGCTAACTATGGCTACACCTTC
TRBJ2-1,TRBV12-3/TRBV12-4,NA,few,CASSDSVTYNEQFF,TGTGCCAGCAGTGACAGTGTGACCTACAATGAGCAGTTCTTC
TRBJ2-3,TRBV20-1,NA,many,CSAPRSRATDTQYF,TGCAGTGCTCCCCGGTCCCGGGCCACAGATACGCAGTATTTT
TRBJ2-2,TRBV7-2,TRBD2,NA,CASSKSGGEGELFF,TGTGCCAGCAGCAAAAGCGGGGGGGAGGGGGAGCTGTTTTTT
TRBJ2-2,TRBV20-1,TRBD2,NA,CSATPTSVSSGELFF,TGCAGTGCTACTCCGACTAGCGTGTCGTCCGGGGAGCTGTTTTTT
TRBJ2-5,TRBV7-2,TRBD2,few,CASSTTSGAVRAQYF,TGTGCCAGCAGCACGACTAGCGGGGCTGTCAGGGCCCAGTACTTC
TRBJ2-3,TRBV5-4,TRBD2,NA,CASTSGGGALDTQYF,TGTGCCAGCACATCGGGAGGGGGGGCCTTAGATACGCAGTATTTT
TRBJ2-2,TRBV3-1,TRBD1,many,CASSPDRATGELFF,TGTGCCAGCAGCCCGGACAGGGCCACCGGGGAGCTGTTTTTT
TRBJ2-5,TRBV29-1,TRBD1,NA,CSVDRGPVETQYF,TGCAGCGTTGACAGGGGGCCGGTGGAGACCCAGTACTTC
TRBJ1-4,TRBV2,NA,many,CASSQWTLEKLFF,TGTGCCAGCAGTCAGTGGACTTTGGAAAAACTGTTTTTT
TRBJ2-7,TRBV15,NA,NA,CATSRERTVTAYEQYF,TGTGCCACCAGCAGAGAGCGGACAGTCACAGCCTACGAGCAGTACTTC
TRBJ1-1,TRBV10-3,NA,few,CAITGGGEGTEAFF,TGTGCCATCACCGGGGGAGGGGAAGGCACTGAAGCTTTCTTT
TRBJ1-2,TRBV30,NA,few,CAWSVKGYYGYTF,TGTGCCTGGAGTGTCAAAGGTTACTATGGCTACACCTTC
TRBJ1-1,TRBV14,TRBD1,few,CASSQNTGVGTEAFF,TGTGCCAGCAGCCAAAACACAGGGGTCGGCACTGAAGCTTTCTTT
TRBJ2-7,TRBV4-2,NA,NA,CASSQDPGQRSYEQYF,TGTGCCAGCAGCCAAGACCCAGGTCAACGATCCTACGAGCAGTACTTC
TRBJ1-5,TRBV20-1,NA,many,CSAGDRDTHYQPQHF,TGCAGTGCTGGGGACCGGGACACCCATTATCAGCCCCAGCATTTT
TRBJ1-5,TRBV3-1,TRBD1,many,CASSQTGRQPQHF,TGTGCCAGCAGCCAGACAGGGCGCCAGCCCCAGCATTTT
TRBJ2-1,TRBV4-1,NA,few,CASSQAGTEYNEQFF,TGCGCCAGCAGCCAAGCCGGCACGGAGTACAATGAGCAGTTCTTC
TRBJ2-2,TRBV11-2,NA,NA,CASSRLLRGWGTGELFF,TGTGCCAGCAGCCGACTGCTAAGGGGATGGGGCACCGGGGAGCTGTTTTTT